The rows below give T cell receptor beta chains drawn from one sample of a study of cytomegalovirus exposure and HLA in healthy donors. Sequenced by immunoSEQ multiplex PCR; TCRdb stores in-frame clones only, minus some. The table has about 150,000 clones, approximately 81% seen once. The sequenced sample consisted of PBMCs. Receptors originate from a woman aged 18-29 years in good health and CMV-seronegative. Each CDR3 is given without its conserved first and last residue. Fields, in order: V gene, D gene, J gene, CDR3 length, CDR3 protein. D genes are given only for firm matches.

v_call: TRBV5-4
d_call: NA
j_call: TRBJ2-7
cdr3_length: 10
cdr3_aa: ASSLGGGEQY

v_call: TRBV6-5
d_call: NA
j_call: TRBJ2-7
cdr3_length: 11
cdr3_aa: ASRPGSSYEQY

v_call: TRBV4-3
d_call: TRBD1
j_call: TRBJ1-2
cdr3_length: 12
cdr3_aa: ASSQVGTGDGYT

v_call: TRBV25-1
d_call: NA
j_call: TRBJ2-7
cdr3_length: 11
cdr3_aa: ASSDVATYEQY

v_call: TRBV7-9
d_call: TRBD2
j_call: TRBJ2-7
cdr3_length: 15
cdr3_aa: ASSPRGATSDSHEQY

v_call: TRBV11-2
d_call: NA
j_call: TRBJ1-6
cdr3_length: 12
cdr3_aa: ASWAGPTNSPLH

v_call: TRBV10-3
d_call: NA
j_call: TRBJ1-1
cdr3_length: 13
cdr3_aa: AISESGGRGTEAF

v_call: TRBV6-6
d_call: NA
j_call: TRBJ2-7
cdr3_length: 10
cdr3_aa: ASRQRSYEQY

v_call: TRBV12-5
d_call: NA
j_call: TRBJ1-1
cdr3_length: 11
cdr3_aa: ASGLWGDSEAF

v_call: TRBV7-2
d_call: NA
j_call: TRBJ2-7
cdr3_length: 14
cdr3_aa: ASSLDPAGSSYEQY

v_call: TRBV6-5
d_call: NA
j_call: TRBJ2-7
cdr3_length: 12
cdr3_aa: ASSYRRKGLEQY

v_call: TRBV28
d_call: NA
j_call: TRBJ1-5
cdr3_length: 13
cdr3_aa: ASTPATVVFGPQH

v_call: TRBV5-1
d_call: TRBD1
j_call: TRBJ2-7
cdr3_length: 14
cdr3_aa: ASTPYGDRGPYEQY

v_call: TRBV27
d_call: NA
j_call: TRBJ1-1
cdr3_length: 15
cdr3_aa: ASSLGGPSRGNTEAF

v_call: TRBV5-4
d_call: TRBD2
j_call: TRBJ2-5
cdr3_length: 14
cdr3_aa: ASSFGSGRAGETQY

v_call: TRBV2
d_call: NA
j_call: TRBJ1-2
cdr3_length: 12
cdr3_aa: ASSRAYREYGYT

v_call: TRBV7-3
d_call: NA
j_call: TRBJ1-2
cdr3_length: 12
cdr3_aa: ASSQGRQNYGYT

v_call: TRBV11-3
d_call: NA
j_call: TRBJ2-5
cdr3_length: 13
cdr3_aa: ASSSRTEPGETQY

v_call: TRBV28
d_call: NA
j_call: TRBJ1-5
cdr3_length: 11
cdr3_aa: ASWGQVHQPQH

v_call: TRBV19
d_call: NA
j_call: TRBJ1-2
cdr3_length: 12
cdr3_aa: AATPGKGNYGYT

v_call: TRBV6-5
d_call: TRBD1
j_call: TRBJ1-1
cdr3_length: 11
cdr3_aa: ASRPGTGLEAF

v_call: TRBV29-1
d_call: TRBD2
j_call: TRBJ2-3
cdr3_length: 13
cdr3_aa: SVAGLAGSADTQY

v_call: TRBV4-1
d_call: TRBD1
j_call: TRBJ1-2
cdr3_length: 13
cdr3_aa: ASSPVRTGGNGYT

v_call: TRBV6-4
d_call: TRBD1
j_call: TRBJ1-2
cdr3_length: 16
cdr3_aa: ASLRRRTGTGGNYGYT

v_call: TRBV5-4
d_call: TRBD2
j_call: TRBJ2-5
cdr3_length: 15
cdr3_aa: ASSFGVAGGPGETQY

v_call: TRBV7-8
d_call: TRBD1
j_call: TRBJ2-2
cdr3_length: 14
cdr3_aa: ASSLPGQGITGELF

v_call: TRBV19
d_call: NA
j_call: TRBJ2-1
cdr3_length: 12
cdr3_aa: ASRSGASYNEQF

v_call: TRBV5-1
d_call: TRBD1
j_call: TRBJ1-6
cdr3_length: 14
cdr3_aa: ASSPTGHDYNSPLH

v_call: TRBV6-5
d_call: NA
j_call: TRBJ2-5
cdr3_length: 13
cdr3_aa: ASSRGTPIQETQY

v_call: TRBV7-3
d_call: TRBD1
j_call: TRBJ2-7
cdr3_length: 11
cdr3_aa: ASSAGQADEQY

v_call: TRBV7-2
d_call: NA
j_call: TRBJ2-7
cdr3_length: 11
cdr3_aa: ASRDSGGREQY

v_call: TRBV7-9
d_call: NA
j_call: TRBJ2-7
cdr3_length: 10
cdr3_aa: ASSAVTYEQY

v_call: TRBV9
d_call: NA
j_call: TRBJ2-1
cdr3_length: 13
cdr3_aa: ASSIQGSTYNEQF

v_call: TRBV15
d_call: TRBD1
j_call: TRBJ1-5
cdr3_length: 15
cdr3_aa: ATSRGTGQYSNQPQH